The 13 T cell receptor beta chains presented below share a single source sample, sequenced in a study of blood T cell repertoires in COVID-19. Profiled with immunoSEQ multiplex PCR; TCRdb holds only in-frame clones, not every one. Among hundreds of thousands of clones listed, 83% were seen once. The specimen was PBMCs or T cells enriched from blood (not recorded which). All receptors come from a woman between 50 and 59 years old who had been exposed to COVID-19.

In this sample, this clone turned up a few times. This chain connects TRBV19 to TRBJ1-5, with 10 bases matching TRBD1. Germline loops: CDR1 LNHDA, CDR2 SQIVND (reference sequence). V lost 7 bases to trimming and J lost 7 bases; unmatched junction nucleotides: 13. The CDR3 is 16 amino acids. The CDR3 region has the DNA TGTGCCAGTACCCCCCGGACAGGGGGAAGCGGACAGCCCCAGCATTTT. It specifies CASTPRTGGSGQPQHF. Complete variable domain (other parts from reference TRBV19 and TRBJ1-5): DGGITQSPKYLFRKEGQNVTLSCEQNLNHDAMYWYRQDPGQGLRLIYYSQIVNDFQKGDIAEGYSVSREKKESFPLTVTSAQKNPTAFYLCASTPRTGGSGQPQHFGDGTRLSIL.

This clone has just a few counts. The chain links TRBV28 to TRBJ1-6; D call uncertain. Trimming took off 6 bases at V and 0 bases at J, with 12 bases between the two ends. This CDR3 region has 16 residues. Germline lookup yields CDR1 MDHEN and CDR2 SYDVKM. This CDR3 is CASSRSIFSYNSPLHF. In nucleotides, the CDR3 is TGTGCCAGCAGCCGGTCAATATTCTCCTATAATTCACCCCTCCACTTT.

In this sample, this clone turned up once. Other DNA sequences of this sample code for an identical CDR3. V usage is TRBV5-1 and J usage is TRBJ1-1, with D tentatively TRBD1 (5 bases). CDR1 and CDR2 from the germline V gene are SGHRS and YFSETQ. Trimming left V 0 bases short and J 4 bases short, with 10 bases between. CDR3 length equals 14 residues. The CDR3 DNA follows: TGCGCCAGCAGCTTGGATCGCGGGGGCACTGAAGCTTTCTTT. It yields the protein CASSLDRGGTEAFF.

V is TRBV9 and J is TRBJ1-2; D is ambiguous. The CDR3 has 15 amino acids. Trimming cost V 0 bases and J 5 bases, with 14 bases left between them. The germline V gene has CDR1 SGDLS and CDR2 YYNGEE. The CDR3 coding sequence is TGTGCCAGCAGCGTAGCGCCTGGCAAGACTTATGGCTACACCTTC. Its translation is CASSVAPGKTYGYTF.

This clone has a handful of counts. The V call is TRBV21-1, the J call TRBJ2-1; the DNA was not compared with TRBD2, the D call given in the table. TRBV21-1 is classified as a pseudogene. CDR3 length equals 16 residues. The CDR3 reads CASSKGTSGDYNEQFF. Written as DNA, the CDR3 is TGTGCCAGCAGCAAAGGGACTAGCGGGGACTACAATGAGCAGTTCTTC.

The chain joins TRBV4-1 to TRBJ1-1; tentatively, D is TRBD1 (5 bases). The germline CDR1 and CDR2 sequences are MGHRA and YSYEKL. Trimming cost V 0 bases and J 5 bases, with 10 bases left between them. This CDR3 is built from 14 residues. The CDR3 coding sequence is TGCGCCAGCAGCCAAGAGGGGGGTTTAACTGAAGCTTTCTTT. Translating it yields CASSQEGGLTEAFF.

The chain carries TRBV5-4 and TRBJ2-1; D not certain. Between the trimmed V and J ends, which lost 0 bases and 6 bases, there was a span of 25 bases. The CDR3 covers 19 residues. Germline loops: CDR1 SGHNT, CDR2 YYREEE (reference sequence). The CDR3 DNA follows: TGTGCCAGCAGCTTGGAATTGAGACGCTCTGGGTTCGTAGCCAATGAGCAGTTCTTC. Translating gives CASSLELRRSGFVANEQFF.

The V gene is TRBV28, the J gene TRBJ1-2; 7 nucleotides match TRBD1. V lost 5 bases and J lost 0; bases outside the gene matches: 12. This CDR3 comprises 17 residues. Germline-derived CDR1 and CDR2 are MDHEN and SYDVKM. CDR3 sequence (DNA): TGTGCCAGCAGTACTCCGGGACAGTTCACCTCTAACTATGGCTACACCTTC. Amino acid sequence: CASSTPGQFTSNYGYTF.

This clone was seen more than once but under ten times. The chain joins TRBV7-7 to TRBJ2-3; TRBD2 aligns across 8 bases. The CDR3 length is 20 residues. Germline CDR1 SSHAT, CDR2 FNYEAQ (reference sequence). The V segment lost 4 bases and the J segment 0 bases; nucleotides outside the gene matches: 18. The CDR3 is CASSSPGERGWTYSTDTQYF. In nucleotides, the CDR3 is TGTGCCAGCAGCTCCCCTGGGGAGCGGGGGTGGACTTATAGCACAGATACGCAGTATTTT.

The CDR3 sequence is CASSGPTGVGTGELFF. The CDR3 nucleotides read TGTGCCAGCAGTGGACCGACAGGGGTGGGGACCGGGGAGCTGTTTTTT. V is TRBV25-1 and J is TRBJ2-2, with TRBD1 matching over 8 bases. This CDR3 is 16 amino acids long. Germline V lookup: CDR1 MGHDK, CDR2 SYGVNS. Trimming took 4 bases from V and 5 from J; bases not matched to a gene: 9.

This chain links TRBV29-1 with TRBJ2-5; 9 nucleotides match TRBD1. Germline V gene sequence: CDR1 SQVTM, CDR2 ANQGSEA. The CDR3 is 17 residues long. Trimming at V came to 0 bases and at J to 1 base, leaving 9 bases not matched to a gene. This chain's CDR3 is CSVEDPGQGKSQETQYF. The CDR3 nucleotides read TGCAGCGTTGAAGATCCGGGACAGGGTAAAAGCCAAGAGACCCAGTACTTC. The full variable domain, in which reference TRBV29-1 and TRBJ2-5 provide the parts outside the CDR3, is SAVISQKPSRDICQRGTSLTIQCQVDSQVTMMFWYRQQPGQSLTLIATANQGSEATYESGFVIDKFPISRPNLTFSTLTVSNMSPEDSSIYLCSVEDPGQGKSQETQYFGPGTRLLVL.

Only a few counts were recorded for this clone. The chain uses TRBV13 and TRBJ2-2; 8 positions agree with TRBD1. Germline-derived CDR1 and CDR2 are PRHDT and FYEKMQ (reference sequence). There are 14 residues in the CDR3. V was pared by 5 bases and J by 6 bases, with 5 bases of the junction left unmatched. CDR3 residues: CASSPLDRAGELFF. The CDR3 DNA sequence: TGTGCCAGCAGCCCTCTGGACAGGGCCGGGGAGCTGTTTTTT.

This chain uses TRBV12-2 with TRBJ2-7; the table's D call, TRBD2, has no DNA check behind it. TRBV12-2 has pseudogene status. The CDR3 runs to 14 residues. CDR3 bases: TGTGCAAGTCGCTTAGCGAGGGCAGCTTACGAGCAGTACTTC. This codes for CASRLARAAYEQYF.